Listed below are T cell receptor beta chains from one sample, sequenced in a study of PD-1 blockade in mismatch repair-deficient tumors. Profiled with immunoSEQ multiplex PCR; TCRdb holds only in-frame clones, not every one. The sample yields about 51,000 clones, over 70% seen once. The source material was peripheral blood, sampled around 19 weeks after starting pembrolizumab. The source is an adult with mismatch repair-deficient cancer. CDR3s include the opening cysteine and the closing phenylalanine or tryptophan. The D gene is left open where the match is weak. Expanded clones are given a class, and other clones once, few, many or no size at all.

>TRBJ2-5|NA|once|TRBV18
TGTGCCAGCTCACCACCGAACACTCGGGAGACCCAGTACTTC
CASSPPNTRETQYF
>TRBJ2-5|NA|once|TRBV4-1
TGCGCCAGCAGCCAAGAATCAGGGTTCCAAGAGACCCAGTACTTC
CASSQESGFQETQYF
>TRBJ2-1|NA|few|TRBV6-1
TGTGCCAGCAGTGAAACCGTCGGGAGCTACAATGAGCAGTTCTTC
CASSETVGSYNEQFF
>TRBJ2-1|NA|NA|TRBV6-1
TGTGCCAGCAGTGTTAGGGCAGACTCCTACAATGAGCAGTTCTTC
CASSVRADSYNEQFF
>TRBJ2-7|NA|NA|TRBV11-2
TGTGCCAGCAGCTTAACACAGGGCGAAGGGCTAATGGACGAGCAGTACTTC
CASSLTQGEGLMDEQYF
>TRBJ2-1|NA|NA|TRBV11-3
TGTGCCAGCAGCTTGGTCCTCAATGAGCAGTTCTTC
CASSLVLNEQFF
>TRBJ2-7|TRBD2|NA|TRBV19
TGTGCCAGTAGTCCGAGCCCTAGCGGGGGCTACGAGCAGTACTTC
CASSPSPSGGYEQYF
>TRBJ1-4|TRBD1|NA|TRBV6-6
TGTGCCAGCAATCGCCAGGGGGCAACTAATGAAAAACTGTTTTTT
CASNRQGATNEKLFF
>TRBJ2-7|NA|NA|TRBV7-9
TGTGCCAGCAGCATACGGACCTACGAGCAGTACTTC
CASSIRTYEQYF
>TRBJ2-7|NA|NA|TRBV6-5
TGTGCCAGCAGTTCGACCGGGACTGTTGAGCAGTACTTC
CASSSTGTVEQYF
>TRBJ2-3|TRBD1|NA|TRBV13
TGTGCCAGCAGCAGACAGGGGGCTCGCACAGATACGCAGTATTTT
CASSRQGARTDTQYF
>TRBJ1-3|NA|few|TRBV6-1
TGTGCCAGCAGCGGGCGGGCAGACTCTGGAAACACCATATATTTT
CASSGRADSGNTIYF
>TRBJ2-5|NA|once|TRBV4-2
TGTGCCAGCAGCTTGGGCAGCCAAGAGACCCAGTACTTC
CASSLGSQETQYF
>TRBJ2-2|TRBD2|NA|TRBV9
TGTGCCAGCAGCCCCGGGACTACACTCGGGGAGCTGTTTTTT
CASSPGTTLGELFF
>TRBJ2-1|NA|NA|TRBV4-3
TGCGCCAGCAGCCAAGAATTGTACAATGAGCAGTTCTTC
CASSQELYNEQFF
>TRBJ2-2|TRBD2|NA|TRBV4-2
TGTGCCAGCAGCCAAGATAAGGGACTAGCACGCGCGGTTACCGGGGAGCTGTTTTTT
CASSQDKGLARAVTGELFF
>TRBJ2-7|NA|NA|TRBV6-4
TGTGCCAGCACCCCGGCAGGGAGCTCCTACGAGCAGTACTTC
CASTPAGSSYEQYF
>TRBJ2-1|TRBD2|NA|TRBV7-9
TGTGCCAGCAGCTCAAGGACTAGCGGGAGGACACACAATGAGCAGTTCTTC
CASSSRTSGRTHNEQFF
>TRBJ1-1|TRBD1|NA|TRBV5-4
TGTGCCAGCAGCTTATACGCCAGGGGGTTCGACACTGAAGCTTTCTTT
CASSLYARGFDTEAFF
>TRBJ2-3|TRBD2|few|TRBV11-2
TGTGCCAGCAGCTTAGATCTAGCGGGAACAGATACGCAGTATTTT
CASSLDLAGTDTQYF
>TRBJ2-1|TRBD2|NA|TRBV9
TGTGCCAGCAGCGTAGGAGGGACTAGCGGGGGCAATGAGCAGTTCTTC
CASSVGGTSGGNEQFF
>TRBJ2-7|TRBD1|NA|TRBV18
TGTGCCAGCTCACGGGCAGGGGGCGACTACGAGCAGTACTTC
CASSRAGGDYEQYF
>TRBJ2-7|TRBD1|NA|TRBV6-1
TGTGCCAGCACTCCCCCGGGACAGAGAGCCTACGAGCAGTACTTC
CASTPPGQRAYEQYF
>TRBJ2-5|TRBD2|NA|TRBV14
TGTGCCAGCAGTCCCCGGGGGCGGGGGGAAGAGACCCAGTACTTC
CASSPRGRGEETQYF
>TRBJ2-5|TRBD2|NA|TRBV5-1
TGCGCCAGCAGCTTGGTCGGGGGGTACACAGAGACCCAGTACTTC
CASSLVGGYTETQYF
>TRBJ1-1|NA|NA|TRBV19
TGTGCCAGTAGTATCCCGACTGAAGCTTTCTTT
CASSIPTEAFF